The 22 T cell receptor beta chains listed next were all sequenced from one sample in a study of blood T cell repertoires in COVID-19. The assay was immunoSEQ multiplex PCR, and TCRdb's table has in-frame clones only and misses some. The sample has about 30,000 clones, almost 90% seen once. Source material: peripheral blood. Every receptor here comes from a human donor in a cohort sampled during active COVID-19.

The rearrangement links TRBV12-3 or TRBV12-4 to TRBJ2-7; no clear D. CDR3 length: 11 amino acids. V lost 3 bases and J lost 6, with 6 bases in between. The CDR3 loop reads CASSFFGEQYF. CDR3 nucleotides: TGTGCCAGCAGTTTTTTCGGCGAGCAGTACTTC.

The chain links TRBV5-6 to TRBJ1-6, with TRBD1 identical over 7 bases. The CDR3 has 16 amino acids. The V and J ends lost 4 bases and 4 bases, in that order; junction bases with no gene match: 8. The germline gives CDR1 SGHDT, CDR2 YYEEEE. The chain's CDR3 is CASSRDSGGYNSPLHF. DNA for the CDR3: TGTGCCAGCAGCAGGGACAGCGGAGGGTATAATTCACCCCTCCACTTT.

The chain employs TRBV10-3 and TRBJ2-2; 8 nucleotides agree with TRBD2. V gave up 6 bases and J gave up 9 bases; unmatched junction bases: 12. Germline V gene sequence: CDR1 ENHRY, CDR2 SYGVKD. This CDR3 is built from 15 residues. The CDR3 DNA is TGTGCCATCAGGGGCCCCAGCGGGGGTGACCGGGAGCTGTTTTTT. Its translation is CAIRGPSGGDRELFF.

The chain combines TRBV4-1 with TRBJ2-1; no definite D call. The CDR3 covers 14 residues. The ends were cut back, 3 bases at V and 0 bases at J, with 6 bases in the middle. Germline values: CDR1 MGHRA, CDR2 YSYEKL. The CDR3 nucleotides read TGCGCCAGCAGCCATTTTAGCTCCTACAATGAGCAGTTCTTC. This codes for CASSHFSSYNEQFF.

V usage is TRBV6-5 and J usage is TRBJ1-2; D is undetermined. V was clipped by 7 bases and J by 3 bases, with 18 bases between them. The CDR3 is 15 amino acids. Germline V gene data show CDR1 as MNHEY and CDR2 as SVGAGI. DNA for the CDR3: TGTGCCAGCAAAGGATCAGGAACGCCGTACTATGGCTACACCTTC. Its translation: CASKGSGTPYYGYTF.

The genes are TRBV7-9 and TRBJ2-1, with 14 nucleotides matching TRBD2. The CDR3 is 15 amino acids. Germline CDR1 is SEHNR and CDR2 is FQNEAQ (reference sequence). The V segment lost 5 bases and the J segment 8 bases; nucleotides outside the gene matches: 5. The CDR3 coding sequence is TGTGCCAGCAGCCGGGGGACTAGCGGGGGCTATGAGCAGTTCTTC. Its protein product is CASSRGTSGGYEQFF. Combining the CDR3 with reference TRBV7-9 and TRBJ2-1 gives the whole variable domain DTGVSQNPRHKITKRGQNVTFRCDPISEHNRLYWYRQTLGQGPEFLTYFQNEAQLEKSRLLSDRFSAERPKGSFSTLEIQRTEQGDSAMYLCASSRGTSGGYEQFFGPGTRLTVL.

The gene calls are TRBV10-2 and TRBJ2-1; 8 positions agree with TRBD1. Germline CDR1 is WSHSY and CDR2 is SAAADI. There are 16 residues in the CDR3. J lost 8 bases, V lost 6 bases, and 15 bases had no gene match. CDR3 DNA: TGCGCCAGCAGCCTGGACAGGGCCTACTACGGCGATGAGCAGTTCTTC. Translation: CASSLDRAYYGDEQFF.

This chain connects TRBV5-4 to TRBJ1-3; possibly TRBD1 for D (5 bases). The CDR3 sequence is 15 residues long. Germline CDR1 is SGHNT and CDR2 is YYREEE (reference sequence). With 3 bases removed from V and 3 bases from J, the gap between germline ends came to 13 bases. CDR3: CASSYNQGYGNTIYF. CDR3 in DNA: TGTGCCAGCAGCTACAACCAGGGTTATGGAAACACCATATATTTT.

The chain joins TRBV3-1 (or the pseudogene TRBV3-2) to TRBJ1-1; no clear D gene. V shed 1 base and J shed 0 bases, with 6 bases lying between them. This CDR3 spans 14 amino acids. CDR1 is LGHDT and CDR2 is YNNKEL in the germline V gene (reference sequence). DNA for the CDR3: TGTGCCAGCAGCCAAGGGGGAGTGAACACTGAAGCTTTCTTT. Residues: CASSQGGVNTEAFF.

This chain connects TRBV3-1 (or the pseudogene TRBV3-2) to TRBJ2-7, with D possibly being TRBD1 (5 bases). This CDR3 is 16 amino acids long. Germline V gene data show CDR1 as LGHDT and CDR2 as YNNKEL (reference sequence). With 1 base removed from V and 2 bases from J, the gap between germline ends came to 15 bases. CDR3 nucleotide sequence: TGTGCCAGCAGCCAAGCGGTTGCAGGGTTTACCTACGAGCAGTACTTC. Amino acids: CASSQAVAGFTYEQYF.

The genes are TRBV5-4 and TRBJ2-6, with a possible D match to TRBD1 (5 bases). V was shortened by 1 base and J by 1 base, with 12 bases between the two germline ends. The CDR3 spans 17 residues. Germline V lookup: CDR1 SGHNT, CDR2 YYREEE (reference sequence). This CDR3 is CASSLTGLGSGANVLTF. Here the CDR3 DNA reads TGTGCCAGCAGCTTGACAGGTCTAGGGTCTGGGGCCAACGTCCTGACTTTC. Full variable domain (remainder filled in from reference TRBV5-4 and TRBJ2-6): ETGVTQSPTHLIKTRGQQVTLRCSSQSGHNTVSWYQQALGQGPQFIFQYYREEENGRGNFPPRFSGLQFPNYSSELNVNALELDDSALYLCASSLTGLGSGANVLTFGAGSRLTVL.

The CDR3 region is CASTELARGYEQYF. The CDR3 nucleotides are TGTGCCAGCACCGAACTCGCCAGGGGTTACGAGCAGTACTTC. The genes are TRBV2 and TRBJ2-7; tentatively, D is TRBD1 (6 bases). This CDR3 is 14 amino acids long. CDR1 and CDR2 from the germline V gene are SNHLY and FYNNEI. With 7 bases removed from V and 4 bases from J, the gap between germline ends came to 17 bases.

The gene calls are TRBV7-2 and TRBJ2-7; 11 bases are a match to TRBD2. Trimming at V came to 4 bases and at J to 7 bases, leaving 12 bases not matched to a gene. Germline CDR1 and CDR2: SGHTA and FQGNSA. The CDR3 is 16 residues long. CDR3 coding DNA: TGTGCCAGCAGCTCCAGCCTAGCGGGGGGCTCGGGGGAGCAGTACTTC. It specifies CASSSSLAGGSGEQYF.

CDR3 loop: CASSGRVESYGYTF. The CDR3 DNA reads as TGTGCCAGCAGTGGGAGGGTTGAATCTTATGGCTACACCTTC. The chain is built from TRBV25-1 and TRBJ1-2; D gene unclear. CDR1 is MGHDK, CDR2 SYGVNS, per germline. CDR3 length: 14 residues. The ends were cut back, 4 bases at V and 5 bases at J, with 14 bases in the middle.

This sequence joins TRBV10-3 and TRBJ1-1; 8 nucleotides align to TRBD1. This CDR3 contains 15 residues. Trimming at V came to 2 bases and at J to 3 bases, leaving 5 bases not matched to a gene. The germline gives CDR1 ENHRY, CDR2 SYGVKD. Written as DNA, the CDR3 is TGTGCCATCAGTGAGCCCGACAGGGGTGACACTGAAGCTTTCTTT. Encoded protein: CAISEPDRGDTEAFF.

The V and J genes are TRBV27 and TRBJ1-2, with a possible D match to TRBD1 (5 bases). The germline V gene encodes CDR1 MNHEY and CDR2 SMNVEV (reference sequence). This CDR3 comprises 15 residues. V lost 6 bases to trimming and J lost 8 bases, with 22 bases between them. The CDR3 region has the DNA TGTGCCAGCAGCGACCAGGGAAGGGATAGAGGCGGCTACACCTTC. Translated: CASSDQGRDRGGYTF.

The CDR3 spells CASSLDGTSGETQYF. For the CDR3, the DNA is TGTGCCAGCAGCTTAGATGGGACTAGTGGGGAGACCCAGTACTTC. V usage is TRBV7-8 and J usage is TRBJ2-5, with 8 bases identical to TRBD2. The CDR3 contains 15 residues. Germline CDR1 SGHVS, CDR2 FQNEAQ. After removal of 1 base from V and 5 bases from J, the junction contained 6 bases not matched to a gene.

The chain employs TRBV4-2 and TRBJ2-3; possible D gene TRBD1, 7 bases. The CDR3 is 15 amino acids. V was clipped by 6 bases and J by 0 bases, with 13 bases between them. The germline V gene encodes CDR1 LGHNA and CDR2 YNFKEQ. CDR3 residues: CASRRGQRSTDTQYF. The CDR3 DNA reads TGTGCCAGCAGGCGGGGACAGAGAAGCACAGATACGCAGTATTTT.

The chain links TRBV3-1 (or the pseudogene TRBV3-2) to TRBJ2-7; weak D call: TRBD2 (6 bases). V lost 0 bases to trimming and J lost 10 bases, with 19 bases between them. Per the germline V gene, CDR1 is LGHDT and CDR2 is YNNKEL (reference sequence). This CDR3 spans 15 amino acids. The CDR3 DNA reads TGTGCCAGCAGCCAAGATTTCGGAGGGAGGACCCCTCAGTACTTC. Its translation: CASSQDFGGRTPQYF.

The chain carries TRBV25-1 and TRBJ1-1; D not certain. This CDR3 comprises 11 residues. The V and J ends lost 1 base and 5 bases respectively, with 2 bases between them. From germline, CDR1 is MGHDK and CDR2 SYGVNS. Here the CDR3 reads CASSESTEAFF. The DNA for the CDR3 is TGTGCCAGCAGTGAATCTACTGAAGCTTTCTTT.

J is TRBJ1-1 and V is TRBV7-8; no reliable D call. The V end was cut by 5 bases, the J end by 4 bases, with 5 bases between. Germline V gene lookup returns CDR1 SGHVS and CDR2 FQNEAQ. The CDR3 runs 11 residues. CDR3 nucleotides: TGTGCCAGCAGCCCGGGCACTGAAGCTTTCTTT. This gives the protein CASSPGTEAFF. The full variable domain, in which reference TRBV7-8 and TRBJ1-1 provide the parts outside the CDR3, is GAGVSQSPRYKVAKRGQDVALRCDPISGHVSLFWYQQALGQGPEFLTYFQNEAQLDKSGLPSDRFFAERPEGSVSTLKIQRTQQEDSAVYLCASSPGTEAFFGQGTRLTVV.

This clone was picked up a small number of times. The chain's CDR3 is CASSPPAGSYEQYF. Written as DNA, the CDR3 is TGTGCCAGCTCACCCCCGGCGGGCTCCTACGAGCAGTACTTC. The chain is built from TRBV18 and TRBJ2-7; possibly TRBD2 for D (5 bases). The CDR3 has 14 residues. CDR1 is KGHSH and CDR2 is LQKENI in the germline V gene. The germline V and J ends were trimmed by 3 bases and 0 bases, with 9 bases remaining between them.